Shown below are 8 T cell receptor beta chains from a single sample sequenced in a study of blood T cell repertoires in COVID-19. Method: immunoSEQ multiplex PCR; TCRdb's copy keeps in-frame clones and lacks some. The table records approximately 170,000 clones, 80% to 90% of them present only once. Specimen: peripheral blood. All receptors derive from a man over 45 with active or convalescent COVID-19.

This clone was counted a single time. This chain links TRBV12-3 or TRBV12-4 with TRBJ2-7; 7 nucleotides line up with TRBD1. The CDR3 runs to 12 residues. V gave up 5 bases and J gave up 4 bases; unmatched junction bases: 2. The CDR3 DNA reads as TGTGCCAGCAGTACCAGGGGGTACGAGCAGTACTTC. This sequence encodes CASSTRGYEQYF.

The chain couples TRBV7-9 to TRBJ2-4; D is perhaps TRBD2 (5 bases). Trimming left V 4 bases short and J 0 bases short, with 10 bases between. CDR3 length: 15 amino acids. Germline loops: CDR1 SEHNR, CDR2 FQNEAQ (reference sequence). In nucleotides, the CDR3 is TGTGCCAGCAGCTCACTCGGAGGAGCCAAAAACATTCAGTACTTC. This encodes CASSSLGGAKNIQYF.

This clone was counted a single time. The same CDR3 is also encoded by other DNA sequences in this sample. The rearrangement uses TRBV2 and TRBJ1-5, with a weak D call TRBD1 (6 bases). Germline V gene lookup returns CDR1 SNHLY and CDR2 FYNNEI. The CDR3 is 13 amino acids. V lost 3 bases, J lost 4 bases, and 7 bases lay in between. The CDR3 nucleotides read TGTGCCAGCAGTGAGCAGGGGAATCAGCCCCAGCATTTT. Translating it yields CASSEQGNQPQHF.

The rearrangement links TRBV2 to TRBJ2-1, with 10 bases that match TRBD1. V dropped 4 bases and J dropped 13; count of bases not matched to a gene: 4. CDR3 size: 12 residues. The germline gives CDR1 SNHLY, CDR2 FYNNEI. The CDR3, as DNA: TGTGCCAGCAGTGGACAGGGGGCTTACCAGTTCTTC. Amino acid sequence: CASSGQGAYQFF.

This clone was counted only a few times. The J gene is TRBJ1-1, the V gene TRBV7-2; D gene ambiguous. The CDR3 totals 13 residues. V gave up 3 bases and J gave up 7 bases, with 12 bases separating them. The germline V gene encodes CDR1 SGHTA and CDR2 FQGNSA. In nucleotides, the CDR3 is TGTGCCAGCAGCTTTGCACCTAGCAGTGAAGCTTTCTTT. It translates to CASSFAPSSEAFF.

The chain has TRBV7-9 and TRBJ1-1; 8 nucleotides align to TRBD1. This CDR3 spans 14 amino acids. From germline, CDR1 is SEHNR and CDR2 FQNEAQ (reference sequence). V lost 6 bases and J lost 3; bases outside the gene matches: 6. The CDR3 protein is CASRSHRGDTEAFF. As DNA, the CDR3 is TGTGCCAGCAGATCACACAGGGGGGACACTGAAGCTTTCTTT.

The rearrangement uses TRBV24-1 and TRBJ1-5; D is unresolved. V gave up 2 bases and J gave up 5 bases, with 3 bases separating them. The V gene's germline CDR1 is KGHDR and CDR2 SFDVKD. This CDR3 is 12 amino acids long. The CDR3 region has the DNA TGTGCCACCAGTGATTCTCATCAGCCCCAGCATTTT. Residues: CATSDSHQPQHF.

The J gene is TRBJ1-2, the V gene TRBV28; D unresolved. CDR3 length: 13 residues. Germline V CDR1 and CDR2: MDHEN, SYDVKM. V dropped 2 bases and J dropped 8 bases, with 12 bases sitting between them. The chain's CDR3 is CASSLSDPGGYTF. The CDR3 region has the DNA TGTGCCAGCAGTTTAAGCGATCCCGGGGGCTACACCTTC.